These T cell receptor beta chains were read from a single sample in a study of blood T cell repertoires in COVID-19. Clones were sequenced by immunoSEQ multiplex PCR, and TCRdb holds only the in-frame ones, with some missing. The sample yields 210,000 or so clones, less than 90% seen once. The sample taken for sequencing was peripheral blood. These receptors came from a middle-aged man with active or convalescent COVID-19. CDR3s include the opening cysteine and the closing phenylalanine or tryptophan. The D gene is left open where the match is weak. Not every row has a clone size; where given, it reads once, few, many or a size class.

>TRBJ2-3|TRBV24-1|TRBD1|-
CATSDSGTGVRDTQYF
TGTGCCACCAGTGATTCCGGGACAGGGGTAAGAGATACGCAGTATTTT
>TRBJ2-1|TRBV6-4|TRBD2|-
CASRETLAGGNEQFF
TGTGCCAGCAGAGAAACACTAGCGGGAGGCAATGAGCAGTTCTTC
>TRBJ2-1|TRBV29-1|-|-
CSVEETRSWGRFF
TGCAGCGTTGAAGAGACGCGGAGCTGGGGGCGGTTCTTC
>TRBJ1-3|TRBV24-1|-|-
CATSDFVPRTALGNTIYF
TGTGCCACCAGTGATTTCGTCCCCAGGACAGCACTTGGAAACACCATATATTTT
>TRBJ2-7|TRBV6-5|TRBD1|-
CASSPGGASYEQYF
TGTGCCAGCAGCCCAGGGGGCGCTAGCTACGAGCAGTACTTC
>TRBJ1-5|TRBV28|-|-
CASSLSQTQPQHF
TGTGCCAGCAGTTTATCACAAACTCAGCCCCAGCATTTT
>TRBJ2-2|TRBV6-6|-|-
CASSHWSDALANTGELFF
TGTGCCAGCAGTCATTGGAGCGACGCCCTCGCGAACACCGGGGAGCTGTTTTTT
>TRBJ1-1|TRBV5-4|-|-
CASSLRGRGTEAFF
TGTGCCAGCAGCTTGAGGGGCAGGGGCACTGAAGCTTTCTTT
>TRBJ2-7|TRBV29-1|TRBD1|-
CSVSREDRGREQYF
TGCAGCGTATCCCGGGAGGACAGGGGGCGAGAGCAGTACTTC
>TRBJ2-7|TRBV30|TRBD1|few
CAWSVMGQGSGVQYF
TGTGCCTGGAGTGTAATGGGACAGGGGTCCGGCGTGCAGTACTTC
>TRBJ1-1|TRBV12-3/TRBV12-4|-|few
CASRRTQNTEAFF
TGTGCCAGCAGACGGACACAGAACACTGAAGCTTTCTTT
>TRBJ2-2|TRBV19|-|-
CASSIWGRAATGELFF
TGTGCCAGTAGTATTTGGGGCAGGGCCGCCACCGGGGAGCTGTTTTTT
>TRBJ2-5|TRBV15|TRBD2|-
CATSRGLTSGRAQETQYF
TGTGCCACCAGCAGAGGTCTCACTAGCGGCAGGGCCCAAGAGACCCAGTACTTC
>TRBJ1-5|TRBV14|-|-
CASSPRGGGQPQHF
TGTGCCAGCAGCCCTCGCGGGGGCGGCCAGCCCCAGCATTTT
>TRBJ1-3|TRBV2|-|many
CASSELGEGVNTIYF
TGTGCCAGCAGTGAACTTGGAGAGGGAGTAAACACCATATATTTT
>TRBJ2-7|TRBV4-1|TRBD2|-
CASSQVRTSGYEQYF
TGCGCCAGCAGCCAAGTCCGGACTAGCGGTTACGAGCAGTACTTC
>TRBJ2-1|TRBV5-1|TRBD1|-
CASRTGGNEQFF
TGCGCCAGCAGGACAGGGGGCAATGAGCAGTTCTTC
>TRBJ2-7|TRBV28|-|-
CASRLSGSSYEQYF
TGTGCCAGCAGGCTCTCCGGGTCTTCCTACGAGCAGTACTTC
>TRBJ2-3|TRBV9|-|-
CASRGDTDTQYF
TGTGCCAGCAGGGGAGACACAGATACGCAGTATTTT
>TRBJ2-2|TRBV11-3|TRBD2|-
CASSTPPGGGLNTGELFF
TGTGCCAGCAGCACCCCTCCCGGGGGAGGGCTTAACACCGGGGAGCTGTTTTTT
>TRBJ2-7|TRBV4-1|TRBD2|few
CASSHEGRGKYEQYF
TGCGCCAGCAGCCACGAAGGGCGGGGGAAGTACGAGCAGTACTTC
>TRBJ1-1|TRBV6-5|-|-
CASRLVGTEAFF
TGTGCCAGCAGACTAGTGGGGACTGAAGCTTTCTTT
>TRBJ1-2|TRBV24-1|TRBD1|-
CATSDLVGGIYGYTF
TGTGCCACCAGTGATCTTGTAGGGGGCATCTATGGCTACACCTTC
>TRBJ2-2|TRBV11-3|TRBD2|-
CASSYSGGHTGELFF
TGTGCCAGCAGCTATAGCGGGGGGCACACCGGGGAGCTGTTTTTT
>TRBJ2-7|TRBV28|TRBD2|few
CASSSISGGAGEQYF
TGTGCCAGCAGTTCCATTAGCGGGGGGGCGGGCGAGCAGTACTTC
>TRBJ2-1|TRBV7-2|-|-
CASSWTVFGEQFF
TGTGCCAGCAGCTGGACAGTGTTCGGTGAGCAGTTCTTC
>TRBJ2-1|TRBV7-3|-|-
CASSLTRSSYNEQFF
TGTGCCAGCAGCTTAACTAGGAGCTCCTACAATGAGCAGTTCTTC
>TRBJ1-2|TRBV28|TRBD1|-
CASSLPPTGQGVDGYTF
TGTGCCAGCAGTTTACCCCCAACGGGACAGGGGGTAGATGGCTACACCTTC
>TRBJ2-3|TRBV6-4|TRBD2|-
CASRRTSGSWDTQYF
TGTGCCAGCAGAAGGACTAGCGGGAGTTGGGATACGCAGTATTTT
>TRBJ2-5|TRBV19|-|once
CASRPHGVQETQYF
TGTGCCAGTAGGCCTCACGGGGTACAAGAGACCCAGTACTTC
>TRBJ2-4|TRBV20-1|-|-
CSGRPAGIQYF
TGCAGTGGTCGTCCAGCGGGCATTCAGTACTTC
>TRBJ2-2|TRBV27|TRBD2|-
CASSNGLAGGPRGGELFF
TGTGCCAGCAGCAACGGACTAGCGGGAGGCCCAAGGGGCGGGGAGCTGTTTTTT
>TRBJ1-2|TRBV5-4|TRBD1|-
CASNSRTGLYGYTF
TGTGCCAGCAACTCGAGGACAGGGCTCTATGGCTACACCTTC
>TRBJ1-1|TRBV4-1|-|-
CASSQDRAGRTFF
TGCGCCAGCAGCCAAGATCGCGCCGGGAGAACTTTCTTT
>TRBJ1-5|TRBV25-1|TRBD1|-
CASSTQGQDRPQHF
TGTGCCAGCAGTACCCAGGGACAGGATCGGCCCCAGCATTTT
>TRBJ2-7|TRBV30|TRBD2|-
CAWSPWREYEQYF
TGTGCCTGGAGTCCCTGGCGGGAGTACGAGCAGTACTTC